This T cell receptor (beta chain) was identified during a study of breast tumors, draining lymph nodes, adjacent tissues (dated by TCRdb to the mid-2010s). Study-level background: The study compared TCR beta repertoires across tumor, adjacent nontumor tissue and axillary lymph nodes from breast cancer patients. In human breast cancer, the study set out to assess how tumor, surrounding tissue and draining lymph node repertoires relate to one another and whether T cells might be exchanged between them. The paper as a whole reports these results and caveats: Rather than being directly demonstrated, the conclusion that tumor T cells originate in lymph nodes was presented as consistent with a hypothesis. Tumor T-cell repertoires showed less diversity than lymph node repertoires and more diversity than nontumor tissue repertoires, and tumor T-cell repertoires showed preferential V and J gene usage. In luminal-like breast cancer, tumor and nontumor tissue repertoires resembled each other significantly more than in basal-like breast cancer. The data were judged consistent with most tumor T cells deriving from the lymph node and then expanding within tumor tissue.

The CDR3 runs 13 amino acids, cysteine and phenylalanine included. Solely the CDR3 DNA is kept, with 39 bases framed from the first base. V and J are trimmed by 3 bases and 9 bases, and the gene matches miss 4 bases of the junction. Sequences SGHRS (CDR1) and YFSETQ (CDR2) are obtained from the germline V gene. This clonotype was seen many times. The target of this receptor is not known. No base quality information exists; no much larger clone differs at one position. Lymph node samples came from the axillary draining lymph nodes of breast cancer patients. Instrument used: Illumina HiSeq 2000. TCR beta chain libraries were generated by multiplex PCR amplification. High-throughput sequencing was used to analyze the amplified TCR beta chain products. The raw public reads went through TCRdb reprocessing: fastp at Q25, MiXCR clone calling, in-frame beta chains kept. Rows are combined by CDR3 protein, so each entry shows the most common genes and DNA. For this sample the table gives approximately 150,000 distinct CDR3 sequences, of which around 33% were detected only once. 3.8% of the sample lies in the top ten.

The TCR originated in a female donor with breast cancer. Some clones in this sample may be carry-over from other donors' samples. The sequence is built from TRBV5-1 and TRBJ2-1; the central 9 bases match TRBD2. Input material: axillary lymph node tissue. For the CDR3, the sequence is CASSSGTSIEQFF. The DNA sequence is as follows: TGCGCCAGCAGCTCGGGGACTAGCATTGAGCAGTTCTTC.